What follows are 21 T cell receptor beta chains derived from one specimen sequenced in a study of beta chain features in type 1 diabetes. What was sequenced were expressed TCRB transcripts, since all of the isolated RNA had been reverse transcribed. TCRdb's table, derived via immunoSEQ multiplex PCR, lists solely in-frame clones and lacks some. The sample includes about 140,000 clones, 6.9% seen only once; the top ten take roughly 1.5%. The sequencing input was central memory CD4+ T cells from blood. The source is a woman in her twenties or thirties in good health.

CDR3 nucleotide sequence: TGTGCCAGCAGCCAAGTGACAGGGGACTATGGCTACACCTTC. This sequence encodes CASSQVTGDYGYTF. The chain employs TRBV4-2 and TRBJ1-2, with TRBD1 matching 8 bases. The germline gives CDR1 LGHNA, CDR2 YNFKEQ. This CDR3 is built from 14 residues. Trimming cost V 1 base and J 3 bases; bases outside gene matches: 1.

This clone was detected ten times or more. The V call is TRBV29-1, the J call TRBJ1-2; 10 bases match TRBD1. CDR3 length: 13 amino acids. Germline V CDR1 and CDR2: SQVTM, ANQGSEA. J was trimmed by 3 bases and V by 6 bases; bases with no gene match: 4. This CDR3 is CSVDRGLDYGYTF. CDR3 nucleotides: TGCAGCGTCGACAGGGGGCTTGACTATGGCTACACCTTC.

V gene TRBV19 combines with J gene TRBJ2-3, with D possibly TRBD2 on 6 matching bases. The CDR3 totals 15 residues. The germline V gene has CDR1 LNHDA and CDR2 SQIVND (reference sequence). V lost 3 bases to trimming and J lost 0 bases, with 10 bases between them. The CDR3 DNA follows: TGTGCCAGTAGTATCGGCGGGATAAGCACAGATACGCAGTATTTT. Residues: CASSIGGISTDTQYF. Using reference TRBV19 and TRBJ2-3 for the parts outside the CDR3, the full variable domain is DGGITQSPKYLFRKEGQNVTLSCEQNLNHDAMYWYRQDPGQGLRLIYYSQIVNDFQKGDIAEGYSVSREKKESFPLTVTSAQKNPTAFYLCASSIGGISTDTQYFGPGTRLTVL.

This clone showed up just a few times. The chain combines TRBV20-1 with TRBJ1-4; D call uncertain. The germline V gene has CDR1 DFQATT and CDR2 SNEGSKA (reference sequence). The CDR3 runs 11 residues. The CDR3 nucleotides are TGCGTGGCTCACGCACATGAAAAACTGTTTTTT. It codes for CVAHAHEKLFF.

The chain employs TRBV9 and TRBJ1-2, with unresolved D. The CDR3 is made up of 10 amino acids. The germline V gene encodes CDR1 SGDLS and CDR2 YYNGEE. Deletions cut 4 bases from V and 7 bases from J, with 5 bases between. Here the CDR3 DNA reads TGTGCCAGCAGCCCCGGTGGCTACACCTTC. Protein sequence: CASSPGGYTF.

This clone has just a few counts. The chain has TRBV30 and TRBJ2-1, with 7 bases that match TRBD2. This CDR3 comprises 12 residues. Losses at the gene ends were 1 base for V and 13 bases for J; bases not matched to a gene: 7. Germline V lookup: CDR1 GTSNPN, CDR2 SVGIG (reference sequence). The CDR3 spells CAWSGAGVLQFF. CDR3 nucleotide sequence: TGTGCCTGGAGTGGGGCGGGAGTCTTACAGTTCTTC.

This clone was seen only a few times. CDR3 in amino acids: CASSLKGTGGVSGANVLTF. The DNA of the CDR3 is TGTGCCAGCAGCTTAAAGGGTACAGGGGGCGTCTCTGGGGCCAACGTCCTGACTTTC. The chain combines TRBV7-2 with TRBJ2-6; 9 bases are shared with TRBD1. The CDR3 loop spans 19 amino acids. Germline V gene data show CDR1 as SGHTA and CDR2 as FQGNSA. V lost 2 bases, J lost 0 bases, and 8 bases stayed unmatched.

V gene TRBV15 combines with J gene TRBJ2-7; 7 bases are a match to TRBD1. CDR3 size: 20 residues. V trimming: 1 base; J trimming: 3 bases; junction bases outside the gene matches: 21. CDR1 and CDR2 (germline): LNHNV, YYDKDF (reference sequence). The CDR3 nucleotides read TGTGCCACCAGCAGAGCACGAGGCCCTAGGGGGCCCTCCTCCTACTACGAGCAGTACTTC. This encodes CATSRARGPRGPSSYYEQYF.

V and J are TRBV7-2 and TRBJ1-2, with 7 bases fitting TRBD1. J lost 2 bases, V lost 7 bases, and 1 base had no gene match. CDR1 SGHTA and CDR2 FQGNSA come from the germline V gene. This CDR3 has 12 amino acids. In DNA, the CDR3 is TGTGCCAGCATGGGACAGAACTATGGCTACACCTTC. Translated, it gives CASMGQNYGYTF.

The V and J genes are TRBV7-9 and TRBJ1-2; 9 bases map to TRBD1. CDR3 length: 14 amino acids. V trimming: 3 bases; J trimming: 4 bases; junction bases outside the gene matches: 3. Germline V CDR1 and CDR2: SEHNR, FQNEAQ (reference sequence). The CDR3, as DNA: TGTGCCAGCAGCTTTGGGGGACAGGGCTATGGCTACACCTTC. This sequence encodes CASSFGGQGYGYTF.

This clone was picked up a small number of times. This chain links TRBV14 with TRBJ1-2; no reliable D call. Trimming stripped 4 bases from V and 4 bases from J, with 13 bases between. CDR1 is SGHDN and CDR2 is FVKESK in the germline V gene. The CDR3 has 14 amino acids. The CDR3, as DNA: TGTGCCAGCAGCCGCGTCGGGGAAGTCTATGGCTACACCTTC. Its translation is CASSRVGEVYGYTF.

A few counts support this clone. The chain uses TRBV15 and TRBJ2-1; 8 bases are shared with TRBD1. Germline CDR1 and CDR2: LNHNV and YYDKDF (reference sequence). V lost 5 bases, J lost 4 bases, and 4 bases stayed unmatched. The CDR3 length is 14 residues. CDR3 region: CATSPRTGYNEQFF. The DNA of the CDR3 is TGTGCCACCAGCCCACGGACAGGGTACAATGAGCAGTTCTTC.

The rearrangement links TRBV5-1 to TRBJ2-5; the D gene is possibly TRBD1 (5 bases). In germline, CDR1 is SGHRS, CDR2 YFSETQ. The CDR3 sequence is 16 residues long. Trimming took 0 bases from V and 1 from J, leaving 13 bases between them. CDR3 in amino acids: CASSLALGRGQETQYF. CDR3 sequence (DNA): TGCGCCAGCAGCTTGGCCTTGGGAAGGGGCCAAGAGACCCAGTACTTC.

This clone occurred a few times. The V call is TRBV2, the J call TRBJ2-2; TRBD1 is a possible D gene (6 bases). V lost 10 bases, J lost 1 base, and 13 bases lay in between. Germline V gives CDR1 SNHLY, CDR2 FYNNEI. The length of the CDR3 is 14 residues. The CDR3 nucleotides are TGTGCCACACGACAGGATCGGAACACCGGGGAGCTGTTTTTT. This gives the protein CATRQDRNTGELFF. Complete variable domain (other parts from reference TRBV2 and TRBJ2-2): EPEVTQTPSHQVTQMGQEVILRCVPISNHLYFYWYRQILGQKVEFLVSFYNNEISEKSEIFDDQFSVERPDGSNFTLKIRSTKLEDSAMYFCATRQDRNTGELFFGEGSRLTVL.

The rearrangement links TRBV7-2 to TRBJ2-1; D is undetermined. Germline lookup yields CDR1 SGHTA and CDR2 FQGNSA. The CDR3 extends over 13 amino acids. The germline V and J ends were trimmed by 5 bases and 4 bases, with 9 bases remaining between them. CDR3 coding DNA: TGTGCCAGCAGCAATTTCGAGTACAATGAGCAGTTCTTC. Protein product: CASSNFEYNEQFF.

The gene calls are TRBV4-3 and TRBJ1-5; 7 nucleotides align to TRBD1. J was trimmed by 2 bases and V by 3 bases; bases with no gene match: 10. Germline CDR1 and CDR2: LGHNA and YSLEER. This CDR3 comprises 17 residues. The CDR3 DNA sequence: TGCGCCAGCAGCCATGATTTCACGACAGGGCGCAATCAGCCCCAGCATTTT. Its translation is CASSHDFTTGRNQPQHF.

This clone has more than one count but fewer than ten. V and J are TRBV19 and TRBJ1-2; D may be TRBD1 (6 bases). This CDR3 has 18 residues. Trimming stripped 0 bases from V and 3 bases from J, with 20 bases between. Germline V gene lookup returns CDR1 LNHDA and CDR2 SQIVND (reference sequence). CDR3 coding DNA: TGTGCCAGTAGTATAGAGGCGGCAACTACAGGGAATGACTATGGCTACACCTTC. It encodes CASSIEAATTGNDYGYTF. The variable domain in full, with the rest retrieved from reference TRBV19 and TRBJ1-2, is DGGITQSPKYLFRKEGQNVTLSCEQNLNHDAMYWYRQDPGQGLRLIYYSQIVNDFQKGDIAEGYSVSREKKESFPLTVTSAQKNPTAFYLCASSIEAATTGNDYGYTFGSGTRLTVV.

This clone was counted a few times. This chain uses TRBV5-4 with TRBJ2-3; 7 bases align to TRBD2. CDR1 SGHNT and CDR2 YYREEE come from the germline V gene (reference sequence). Losses at the gene ends were 3 bases for V and 0 bases for J; bases not matched to a gene: 4. The CDR3 loop spans 15 amino acids. CDR3 region: CASSSASGSTDTQYF. CDR3 nucleotides: TGTGCCAGCAGCTCGGCTAGCGGTAGCACAGATACGCAGTATTTT.

The chain links TRBV11-2 to TRBJ2-3; 11 bases are a match to TRBD2. CDR3 length: 14 residues. J lost 3 bases, V lost 6 bases, and 2 bases had no gene match. The V gene's germline CDR1 is SGHAT and CDR2 FQNNGV. CDR3 DNA sequence: TGTGCCAGCAGGCTAGCGGGAGGTACAGATACGCAGTATTTT. Its protein is CASRLAGGTDTQYF.

This clone has at least ten counts. CDR3 amino acids: CASSLGFSGSVTDTQYF. As DNA, the CDR3 is TGTGCCAGCAGCTTGGGGTTTAGCGGGAGTGTTACAGATACGCAGTATTTT. The gene calls are TRBV5-6 and TRBJ2-3; 9 bases are shared with TRBD2. The V segment lost 0 bases and the J segment 3 bases; nucleotides outside the gene matches: 8. Germline lookup yields CDR1 SGHDT and CDR2 YYEEEE. The CDR3 totals 17 residues.

This clone was seen only a few times. The chain uses TRBV18 and TRBJ1-2; D gene uncertain. CDR1 KGHSH and CDR2 LQKENI come from the germline V gene. This CDR3 has 14 residues. V was trimmed by 3 bases and J by 1 base, leaving 9 bases between them. CDR3 sequence (DNA): TGTGCCAGCTCACCGGCAGGAAATAACTATGGCTACACCTTC. The encoded protein is CASSPAGNNYGYTF.